This TCR beta chain was captured by sequencing in a study of Graves' ophthalmopathy and Graves' hyperthyroidism. Fresh peripheral blood (over 9.5 ml) yielded the PBMCs. With regard to this clonotype: Its antigen remains unidentified. At one end, the junction sequence differs from germline, possibly due to a read error.

This CDR3 region has 18 residues. CDR1 is SGHVS and CDR2 is FQNEAQ in the germline V gene. RNA transcripts served as template for amplifying TCR beta CDR3 sequences. A first-round RT-PCR used HTBI primers, followed by a second-round multiplex PCR. TCRdb re-called the multiplex PCR reads with MiXCR, one entry per CDR3 protein. Counted here are over 650,000 distinct CDR3 sequences, about 38% occurring once; the ten biggest clones make up about 3.3%. General study results and limits: Blood shared most expanded thyroid clonotypes above 0.001 frequency. A classifier, a 13-signature model, separated ophthalmopathy from stable hyperthyroidism with more than 85% sensitivity and approximately 80% specificity.

The sequence came from an adult man with Graves' ophthalmopathy. The sequenced sample consisted of peripheral blood. The chain combines TRBV7-8 with TRBJ1-1; 12 positions agree with TRBD1. Here the CDR3 reads CASSQAPRDRGRDTEAFF. As DNA, the CDR3 is TGCGCCAGCAGCCAAGCCCCTCGGGACAGGGGGCGAGACACTGAAGCTTTCTTT.